These T cell receptor beta chains were read from a single sample in a study of T-cell memory formation after mild COVID-19. TCRdb processed the 5' RACE reads anew with MiXCR; each CDR3 protein has one entry. The sample has some 210,000 distinct CDR3 sequences, 18% seen once. Sequencing was carried out using PBMCs or a T cell subset sorted from them (not recorded which). The origin of the receptors is an adult woman who had mild COVID-19 (a few samples of this study predate the infection). Cell type and time point are not known. Both conserved end residues are part of each CDR3. D genes are given only for firm matches. The size entry is marked missing in some rows and otherwise reads once, few, many or a size class.

J | V | size | D | DNA | CDR3
TRBJ1-5 | TRBV24-1 | few | . | TGTGCCACCAGTGATTTCGGTCAGCCCCAGCATTTT | CATSDFGQPQHF
TRBJ1-1 | TRBV7-3 | few | TRBD1 | TGTGCCAGCAGCTCGACAGGGGCGGCTGAAGCTTTCTTT | CASSSTGAAEAFF
TRBJ2-1 | TRBV11-2 | few | . | TGTGCCAGCAGCTTAGAGGCGAGCTCCTACAATGAGCAGTTCTTC | CASSLEASSYNEQFF
TRBJ1-1 | TRBV12-3/TRBV12-4 | few | TRBD1 | TGTGCCGGCTCGGACAGGGGGAGATTTGAAGCTTTCTTT | CAGSDRGRFEAFF
TRBJ1-2 | TRBV24-1 | . | . | TGTGCCACCAGTGACCGCGCGACAGATTCCTATGGCTACACCTTC | CATSDRATDSYGYTF
TRBJ2-4 | TRBV18 | few | . | TGTGCCAGCTCACCGACTTCGGCGTCCGGAGAAAACATTCAGTACTTC | CASSPTSASGENIQYF
TRBJ2-7 | TRBV7-6 | few | . | TGTGCCAGCAGCATGAAGGGCACCTACGAGCAGTACTTC | CASSMKGTYEQYF
TRBJ1-1 | TRBV29-1 | few | . | TGCAGCGTTGCAAACGGGGGGAACACTGAAGCTTTCTTT | CSVANGGNTEAFF
TRBJ2-1 | TRBV29-1 | . | TRBD2 | TGCAGCGTTGAGCTAGCGGGGACTAGCGGGAGGGCCTCCTACAATGAGCAGTTCTTC | CSVELAGTSGRASYNEQFF
TRBJ1-2 | TRBV20-1 | once | . | TGCAGTGCTAGTGTCCCTGCCGGGACCCATAAAGAGATCAACTATGGCTACACCTTC | CSASVPAGTHKEINYGYTF
TRBJ1-2 | TRBV25-1 | . | . | TGTGCCAGCAGTGAATTTTTTGATGGCTACACCTTC | CASSEFFDGYTF
TRBJ2-3 | TRBV5-8 | . | TRBD2 | TGTGCCAGCAAGCTTTATAAGCGGGGGACAGATACGCAGTATTTT | CASKLYKRGTDTQYF
TRBJ1-1 | TRBV11-3 | . | . | TGTGCCAGCTTTCGGACCCAGGCTCACTACACTGAAGCTTTCTTT | CASFRTQAHYTEAFF
TRBJ2-7 | TRBV20-1 | few | . | TGCAGTGCTAGAGATGGACTCGCCTCCTACGAGCAGTACTTC | CSARDGLASYEQYF
TRBJ1-1 | TRBV7-2 | few | . | TGTGCCAGCAGCTTTACGGGGACCCGTGAGTCCACTGAAGCTTTCTTT | CASSFTGTRESTEAFF
TRBJ1-2 | TRBV2 | . | TRBD1 | TGTGCCAGCGGACAGGGAAACTATGGCTACACCTTC | CASGQGNYGYTF
TRBJ2-7 | TRBV3-1 | . | TRBD1 | TGTGCCAGCAGCCTTGGACAGGGGGCCCACGAGCAGTACTTC | CASSLGQGAHEQYF
TRBJ1-1 | TRBV5-1 | . | TRBD1 | TGCGCCAGCAGCTGGCGGACAGGGTCTCGCACTGAAGCTTTCTTT | CASSWRTGSRTEAFF
TRBJ2-1 | TRBV29-1 | . | . | TGCAGCGTTGCCCGCAACAATGAGCAGTTCTTC | CSVARNNEQFF
TRBJ1-6 | TRBV7-2 | . | . | TGTGCCAGCAGCTTAGGTCAGGGACGCAATTCACCCCTCCACTTT | CASSLGQGRNSPLHF
TRBJ2-3 | TRBV7-9 | many | TRBD2 | TGTGCCAGCAGCCCGGGACTAGCGGGATCAGATACGCAGTATTTT | CASSPGLAGSDTQYF
TRBJ2-3 | TRBV29-1 | . | . | TGCAGCGTGGAGGAGGGTAGAGGCCAGCCGCAGTATTTT | CSVEEGRGQPQYF
TRBJ1-1 | TRBV2 | . | . | TGTGCCAGCACCGTGGCAGGAACGAACACTGAAGCTTTCTTT | CASTVAGTNTEAFF
TRBJ2-3 | TRBV15 | few | . | TGTGCCACCAGCAGAGATCGGGGGACGAGAGATACGCAGTATTTT | CATSRDRGTRDTQYF
TRBJ1-2 | TRBV2 | . | . | TGTGCCAGCAGTCCCGAGGTGGCGGGCTACACCTTC | CASSPEVAGYTF
TRBJ2-3 | TRBV12-3/TRBV12-4 | . | . | TGTGCCAGCAGTTTCGCCCTCTCAGGGGGCACAGATACGCAGTATTTT | CASSFALSGGTDTQYF
TRBJ2-2 | TRBV4-2 | . | . | TGTGCCAGCAGCCAAGATTTAAATCTAGGAGGGAGACACACCGGGGAGCTGTTTTTT | CASSQDLNLGGRHTGELFF
TRBJ2-7 | TRBV7-2 | . | TRBD1 | TGTGCCAGCAGCTTGTCGACAGGGAGCTCCTACGAGCAGTACTTC | CASSLSTGSSYEQYF